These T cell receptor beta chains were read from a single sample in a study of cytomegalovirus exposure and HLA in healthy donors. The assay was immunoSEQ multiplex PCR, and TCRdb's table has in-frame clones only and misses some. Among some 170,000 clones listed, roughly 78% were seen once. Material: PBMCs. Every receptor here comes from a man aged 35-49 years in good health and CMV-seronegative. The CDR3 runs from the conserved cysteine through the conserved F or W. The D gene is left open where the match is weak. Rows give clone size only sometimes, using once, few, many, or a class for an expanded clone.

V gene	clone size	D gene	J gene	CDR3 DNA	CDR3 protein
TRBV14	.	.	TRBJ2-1	TGTGCCAGCAGCCAAACGGTCGACGAAGCCCCCAGGGGATACAATGAGCAGTTCTTC	CASSQTVDEAPRGYNEQFF
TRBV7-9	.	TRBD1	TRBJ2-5	TGTGCCAGCAGCTTAGTCACAGGGGGGACCCAGTACTTC	CASSLVTGGTQYF
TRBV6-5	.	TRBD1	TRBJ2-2	TGTGCCACCCAGACAGGGGTAGTGACCGGGGAGCTGTTTTTT	CATQTGVVTGELFF
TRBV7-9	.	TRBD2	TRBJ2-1	TGTGCCAGCAGCTCCTCAAGACTAGCGGGAGGGCGACATGAGCAGTTCTTC	CASSSSRLAGGRHEQFF
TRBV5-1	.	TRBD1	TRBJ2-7	TGCGCCAGCAGCCTCCTGGACAGGGGTAGGGACGAGCAGTACTTC	CASSLLDRGRDEQYF
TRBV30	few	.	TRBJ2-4	TGTGCCTGGAGTAGAGGACAGAGACTAACCGGGGCCAAAAACAGTCAGTACTTC	CAWSRGQRLTGAKNSQYF
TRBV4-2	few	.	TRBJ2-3	TGTGCCAGCAGCCAATTAGCGCCCGCCACAGATACGCAGTATTTT	CASSQLAPATDTQYF
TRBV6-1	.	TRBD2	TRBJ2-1	TGTGCCAGCACCCTAGCGGGCCGGCACAATGAGCAGTTCTTC	CASTLAGRHNEQFF
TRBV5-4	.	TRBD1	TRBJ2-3	TGTGCCAGCAGCCGGGACAGTACCACAGATACGCAGTATTTT	CASSRDSTTDTQYF
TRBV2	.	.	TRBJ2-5	TGTGCCAGCAGTGTGCTTAGAATAGAGACCCAGTACTTC	CASSVLRIETQYF
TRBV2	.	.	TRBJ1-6	TGTGCCAGCAGTGAACGGGGGAGCTCCTATAATTCACCCCTCCACTTT	CASSERGSSYNSPLHF
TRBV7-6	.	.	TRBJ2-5	TGTGCCAGCAGCTTAATCCGCAGAGAGACCCAGTACTTC	CASSLIRRETQYF
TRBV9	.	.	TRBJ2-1	TGTGCCAGCAGCTCACAGGGATTCTCCTACAATGAGCAGTTCTTC	CASSSQGFSYNEQFF
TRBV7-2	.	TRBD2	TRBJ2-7	TGTGCCAGCAGCCTGACTAGCGGGAGTACCTACGAGCAGTACTTC	CASSLTSGSTYEQYF
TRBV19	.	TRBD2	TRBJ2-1	TGTGCCAGTAGTCTTATAGCGGGAGGGCCACATGAGCAGTTCTTC	CASSLIAGGPHEQFF
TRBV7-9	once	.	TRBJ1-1	TGTGCCAGCAGTCTTGGGCGGGGGGGGACTGAAGCTTTCTTT	CASSLGRGGTEAFF
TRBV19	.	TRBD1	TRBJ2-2	TGTGCCAGTAGTATGTCCGGGACAGGGGATACCGGGGAGCTGTTTTTT	CASSMSGTGDTGELFF
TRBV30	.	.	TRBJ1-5	TGTGCCTGGAGGGGATGGGGGGGCCGTCAGCCCCAGCATTTT	CAWRGWGGRQPQHF
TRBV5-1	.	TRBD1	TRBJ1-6	TGCGCCAGCAGCTTGGGACAGGGGTATAATTCACCCCTCCACTTT	CASSLGQGYNSPLHF
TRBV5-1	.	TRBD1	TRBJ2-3	TGCGCCAGCAGCTTGACCGGGACAGCTAAAGGCACAGATACGCAGTATTTT	CASSLTGTAKGTDTQYF
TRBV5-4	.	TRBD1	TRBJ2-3	TGTGCCAGCAGCACGACAGGGGATGATACGCAGTATTTT	CASSTTGDDTQYF
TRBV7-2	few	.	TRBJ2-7	TGTGCCAGCAGCTCTTTAGGCGGGGCGAACTACGAGCAGTACTTC	CASSSLGGANYEQYF
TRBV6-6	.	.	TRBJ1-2	TGTGCCAGCAGGAGGGATGGGGGGTCAGGCTACACCTTC	CASRRDGGSGYTF
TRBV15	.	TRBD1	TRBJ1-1	TGTGCCACCAGAGACAGGGGGCTTGACCCTGAAGCTTTCTTT	CATRDRGLDPEAFF
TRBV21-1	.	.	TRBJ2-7	TGTGCCAGCAGCAAATTAGGGACAGGGGGACCCCCGGGCACTAGCGGGAGGGCCGACGAGCAGTACTTC	CASSKLGTGGPPGTSGRADEQYF
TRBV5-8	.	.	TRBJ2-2	TGTGCCAGCGACAGGCCGTTTAGGATGAGCGGTCCCGGGGAGCTGTTTTTT	CASDRPFRMSGPGELFF
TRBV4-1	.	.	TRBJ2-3	TGCGCCAGCAGCCAAGAGACCAGGTTCACAGATACGCAGTATTTT	CASSQETRFTDTQYF
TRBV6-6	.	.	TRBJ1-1	TGTGCCAGCAGTTACTCTCCAGGGGACACTGAAGCTTTCTTT	CASSYSPGDTEAFF
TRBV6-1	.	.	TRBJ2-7	TGTGCCAGCAGCGATACTCGACAGTACGAGCAGTACTTC	CASSDTRQYEQYF
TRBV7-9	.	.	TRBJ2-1	TGTGCCAGCAGCTTAGGCAGGGCCAATGATGAGCAGTTCTTC	CASSLGRANDEQFF
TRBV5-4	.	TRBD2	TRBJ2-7	TGTGCCAGCAGCGTGGCCGGGACTAGGCAGAGCGAGCAGTACTTC	CASSVAGTRQSEQYF
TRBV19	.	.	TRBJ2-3	TGTGCCAGCTCAGACAGGGGGCGCGGACTAGCGGTGGAGTATTTT	CASSDRGRGLAVEYF
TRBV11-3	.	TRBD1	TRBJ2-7	TGTGCCAGCAGCCCGGGACAGTCCTACGAGCAGTACTTC	CASSPGQSYEQYF
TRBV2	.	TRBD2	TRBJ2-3	TGTGCCGTAATCACCGGGACTAGCGCCACAGATACGCAGTATTTT	CAVITGTSATDTQYF
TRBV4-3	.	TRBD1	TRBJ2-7	TGCGCCAGCAGCCATCAAACAGGACAGGGCTTTAACGAGCAGTACTTC	CASSHQTGQGFNEQYF
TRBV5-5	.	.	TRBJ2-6	TGTGCCAGCAGCTCGGCCGTCTCTGGGGCCAACGGCCTGACTTTC	CASSSAVSGANGLTF
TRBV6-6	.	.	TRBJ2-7	TGTGCCAGCAGAGATACAGGTACCTACGAGCAGTACTTC	CASRDTGTYEQYF
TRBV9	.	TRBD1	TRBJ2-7	TGTGCCAGCAGCGCAGGGACAGGGGTGGCCTACGAGCAGTACTTC	CASSAGTGVAYEQYF
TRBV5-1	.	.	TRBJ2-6	TGCGCCGGCAGCTTTCTGGGGGGAGAGGCCAACGGCCTGACTTTC	CAGSFLGGEANGLTF
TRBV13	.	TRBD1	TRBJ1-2	TGTGCCAGCAGCTTAAGGCAAGGGGGCGGATATGGCTACACCTTC	CASSLRQGGGYGYTF
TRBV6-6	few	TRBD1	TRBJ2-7	TGTGCCAGCAGACCCCAGACAGGGGACGGGGAGCAGTACTTC	CASRPQTGDGEQYF
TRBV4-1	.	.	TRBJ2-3	TGCGCCAGCAGCCAAGCTTACCAGAAGGGGATACGGACAGATACGCAGTATTTT	CASSQAYQKGIRTDTQYF
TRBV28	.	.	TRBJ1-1	TGTGCCAGCAACCACAAAGGGGGAGCTTTCTTT	CASNHKGGAFF
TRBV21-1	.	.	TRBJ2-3	TGTGCCAGCAAGGGACTAGCGGGAGGGTTATACACAGATACGCAGTATTTT	CASKGLAGGLYTDTQYF
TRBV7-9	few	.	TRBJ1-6	TGTGCCAGCAGCTCCCCCCCCAGGGAGGGGAGTAATTCACCCCTCCACTTT	CASSSPPREGSNSPLHF
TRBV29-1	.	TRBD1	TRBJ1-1	TGCAGCGCCGATGGACAGGGGGCAGGTAGCACTGAAGCTTTCTTT	CSADGQGAGSTEAFF
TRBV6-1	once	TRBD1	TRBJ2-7	TGTGCCAGCAGTGCGACAGGGGGCCGGGAGCAGTACTTC	CASSATGGREQYF
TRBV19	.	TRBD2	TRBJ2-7	TGTGCCAGTAGTACCCTATGGACTAGCACTCCCACCTACGAGCAGTACTTC	CASSTLWTSTPTYEQYF
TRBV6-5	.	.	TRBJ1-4	TGTGCCAGCAGTTACAACCTCAGAGGGAAACTGTTTTTT	CASSYNLRGKLFF